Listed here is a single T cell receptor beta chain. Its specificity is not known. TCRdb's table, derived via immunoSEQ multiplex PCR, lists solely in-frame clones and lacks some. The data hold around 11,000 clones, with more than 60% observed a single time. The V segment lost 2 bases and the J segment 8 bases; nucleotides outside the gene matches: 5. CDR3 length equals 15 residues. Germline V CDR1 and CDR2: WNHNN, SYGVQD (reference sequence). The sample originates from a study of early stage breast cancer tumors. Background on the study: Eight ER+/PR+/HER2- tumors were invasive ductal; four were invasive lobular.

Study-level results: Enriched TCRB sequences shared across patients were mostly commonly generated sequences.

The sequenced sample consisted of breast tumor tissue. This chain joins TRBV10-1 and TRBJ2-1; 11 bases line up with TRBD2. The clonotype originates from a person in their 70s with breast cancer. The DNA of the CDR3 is TGCGCCAGCAGTGAGAGTAGCGGGGGGGCTCATGAGCAGTTCTTC. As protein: CASSESSGGAHEQFF.